This T cell receptor (beta chain) was recorded in a study of T cell repertoires in cytomegalovirus infection. For the study at large: Public TCR beta signature analysis indicated the presence of both CMV infection and matching HLA type.

This clonotype appeared a few times. Trimming at V came to 3 bases and at J to 0 bases, leaving 8 bases not matched to a gene. This CDR3 spans 17 amino acids. Germline CDR1 and CDR2: DFQATT and SNEGSKA (reference sequence). TCRdb reprocessed the reads via MiXCR and lists one record per CDR3 protein. The data show approximately 500,000 distinct CDR3 sequences, around 27% seen once. The chain has TRBV20-1 and TRBJ1-6; 7 bases map to TRBD1. Sequencing used PBMCs. This TCR was sampled from a human donor in good health (CMV status not recorded). Some clones in this sample may be carry-over from other donors' samples. CDR3 region: CSARSQQGSSYNSPLHF. In DNA form, the CDR3 reads TGCAGTGCTAGGTCCCAACAGGGGAGCTCCTATAATTCACCCCTCCACTTT.